This T cell receptor (beta chain) was recovered during a study of T cells after yellow fever vaccination. Whole-study results and caveats: Post-booster samples contained most primary-vaccination clones (about 95% CD4, about 85% CD8). Overall, a small share of clonotypes was seen in both CD4 and CD8 compartments.

Trimming left V 4 bases short and J 2 bases short, with 16 bases between. CDR3 size: 16 residues. Germline-derived CDR1 and CDR2 are LNHNV and YYDKDF (reference sequence). MiXCR, run by TCRdb on the 5' RACE reads, gives a single entry per CDR3 protein. The sample yields about 130,000 distinct CDR3 sequences, under 8.5% seen once. This clonotype was seen many times. Its antigen is still unknown. The chain couples TRBV15 to TRBJ2-3, with TRBD2 as a possible D gene (5 bases). The clonotype comes from a man aged 18 to 35 who received the YFV17D yellow fever vaccine. The sequencing here drew on CD4+ T cells sorted from PBMCs, taken around 10 days after the first yellow fever vaccination. CDR3 sequence (DNA): TGTGCCACCAGCACTGGGAGCGGAGGCCTCACAGATACGCAGTATTTT. Translating it yields CATSTGSGGLTDTQYF. The full variable domain, its missing parts supplied by reference TRBV15 and TRBJ2-3, is DAMVIQNPRYQVTQFGKPVTLSCSQTLNHNVMYWYQQKSSQAPKLLFHYYDKDFNNEADTPDNFQSRRPNTSFCFLDIRSPGLGDTAMYLCATSTGSGGLTDTQYFGPGTRLTVL.